The 23 T cell receptor beta chains reported below all come from one sample, sequenced in a study of T-cell reconstitution after alpha-beta-depleted transplantation in children. Preparing the TCRbeta library involved the use of unique molecular identifiers. TCRdb reanalysed the PCR reads using MiXCR and keeps one entry per CDR3 protein. Here the sample spans about 400,000 distinct CDR3 sequences, around 20% being singletons. The sample consisted of PBMCs from the stem cell graft donor, taken from the stem cell graft. These receptors were collected from a human donor who donated a stem cell graft to a child with acute myeloid leukemia.

V usage is TRBV6-5 and J usage is TRBJ2-7; 7 nucleotides match TRBD1. Per the germline V gene, CDR1 is MNHEY and CDR2 is SVGAGI. The CDR3 runs 12 residues. V lost 6 bases and J lost 6; bases outside the gene matches: 5. In DNA form, the CDR3 reads TGTGCCAGCAGAAGGACAGGTGGCGAGCAGTACTTC. Its protein product is CASRRTGGEQYF.

The rearrangement links TRBV15 to TRBJ2-2; 14 nucleotides align to TRBD2. J was trimmed by 4 bases and V by 2 bases; bases with no gene match: 15. This CDR3 contains 21 residues. CDR1 and CDR2 from the germline V gene are LNHNV and YYDKDF (reference sequence). CDR3 coding DNA: TGTGCCACCAGCAGAACGACCATCGGGACTAGCGGGAGTATTGGCACCGGGGAGCTGTTTTTT. It codes for CATSRTTIGTSGSIGTGELFF.

This clonotype showed up many times. V is TRBV7-2 and J is TRBJ2-7, with D perhaps given as TRBD1 or TRBD2 (5 bases each). Per the germline V gene, CDR1 is SGHTA and CDR2 is FQGNSA. Trimming removed 5 bases from V and 2 bases from J, with 10 bases in between. CDR3 length: 13 residues. The CDR3 loop is CASSTGTPYEQYF. In DNA, the CDR3 is TGTGCCAGCAGCACCGGGACGCCCTACGAGCAGTACTTC.

In DNA form, the CDR3 reads TGTGCCAGCAGTTTTGGGGTTTTGGACGAGCAGTACTTC. It specifies CASSFGVLDEQYF. V usage is TRBV12-3 or TRBV12-4 and J usage is TRBJ2-7; no firm D call. The CDR3 extends over 13 amino acids. V was cut by 3 bases and J by 5 bases, with 11 bases left in between.

This clonotype was detected a few times. V and J are TRBV5-1 and TRBJ2-5, with TRBD2 as a possible D gene (5 bases). V was trimmed by 5 bases and J by 0 bases, leaving 5 bases between them. CDR1 and CDR2 (germline): SGHRS, YFSETQ. The CDR3 extends over 12 amino acids. This CDR3 reads CASRTNQETQYF. The CDR3 DNA sequence: TGCGCCAGCAGGACTAACCAAGAGACCCAGTACTTC.

This clonotype was found many times. This chain links TRBV11-2 with TRBJ2-1, with TRBD2 identical over 7 bases. V gave up 2 bases and J gave up 4 bases; unmatched junction bases: 5. This CDR3 has 15 residues. Germline CDR1 and CDR2: SGHAT and FQNNGV. CDR3 DNA: TGTGCCAGCAGCTTAAGCGGGATGGGATACAATGAGCAGTTCTTC. Translating gives CASSLSGMGYNEQFF.

The table lists this clonotype with many counts. V usage is TRBV29-1 and J usage is TRBJ2-3; 9 positions match TRBD1. The ends lost 4 bases at V and 5 bases at J; junction bases unmatched: 1. There are 12 residues in the CDR3. The V gene's germline CDR1 is SQVTM and CDR2 ANQGSEA. CDR3 protein: CSVGQGEDTQYF. The CDR3 DNA reads TGCAGCGTTGGACAGGGGGAAGATACGCAGTATTTT.

As regards this clonotype: A clone one base away is much larger, so this may be a read error. The rearrangement uses TRBV29-1 and TRBJ2-1; D call uncertain. The germline V gene has CDR1 SQVTM and CDR2 ANQGSEA. V was shortened by 7 bases and J by 13 bases, with 14 bases between the two germline ends. The CDR3 covers 10 residues. The CDR3 sequence: CSEKDGPQFF. The CDR3 bases are TGCAGCGAAAAAGACGGACCCCAGTTCTTC.

The chain has TRBV7-9 and TRBJ2-7, with TRBD1 identical over 9 bases. The V gene's germline CDR1 is SEHNR and CDR2 FQNEAQ (reference sequence). V shed 5 bases and J 6 bases; nucleotides not matched to a gene: 11. The CDR3 loop spans 15 amino acids. The DNA of the CDR3 is TGTGCCAGCAGCCCTACAGTGGGACAGGGAGGCGAGCAGTACTTC. Translating it yields CASSPTVGQGGEQYF. Based on the CDR3 plus reference TRBV7-9 and TRBJ2-7, the full variable domain is DTGVSQNPRHKITKRGQNVTFRCDPISEHNRLYWYRQTLGQGPEFLTYFQNEAQLEKSRLLSDRFSAERPKGSFSTLEIQRTEQGDSAMYLCASSPTVGQGGEQYFGPGTRLTVT.

V usage is TRBV5-1 and J usage is TRBJ2-2; 8 bases match TRBD1. CDR3 length equals 17 residues. With V trimmed by 0 bases and J by 0 bases, 4 bases remained unmatched. The germline gives CDR1 SGHRS, CDR2 YFSETQ. The DNA of the CDR3 is TGCGCCAGCAGCTTGGCGACAGGGGCCTCGAACACCGGGGAGCTGTTTTTT. Its translation is CASSLATGASNTGELFF.

This clonotype was seen at least ten times. This chain joins TRBV12-3 or TRBV12-4 and TRBJ1-5, with 11 bases aligning to TRBD1. With 6 bases clipped from V and 6 bases from J, the junction kept 7 bases outside the gene matches. The CDR3 extends over 15 amino acids. CDR3 nucleotide sequence: TGTGCCAGCAGGCCGGGACAGGGGGTGGGTCAGCCCCAGCATTTT. Amino acid sequence: CASRPGQGVGQPQHF.

There are many counts of this clonotype. The chain employs TRBV10-3 and TRBJ1-1, with D tentatively TRBD1 (6 bases). Germline loops: CDR1 ENHRY, CDR2 SYGVKD. CDR3 length equals 15 residues. The ends were cut back, 5 bases at V and 4 bases at J, with 17 bases in the middle. The CDR3 loop is CAISWDTSGGTEAFF. For the CDR3, the DNA is TGTGCCATCAGTTGGGACACCTCGGGGGGCACTGAAGCTTTCTTT.

The V gene is TRBV24-1, the J gene TRBJ2-1; 7 positions match TRBD1. The trim removed 6 bases at V and 6 bases at J, leaving 4 bases unmatched. Germline V CDR1 and CDR2: KGHDR, SFDVKD. CDR3 length: 13 residues. The chain's CDR3 is CATSRQGGNEQFF. For the CDR3, the DNA is TGTGCCACCAGTCGACAGGGTGGCAATGAGCAGTTCTTC.

The J gene is TRBJ1-5, the V gene TRBV20-1; 7 positions agree with TRBD1. Germline CDR1 is DFQATT and CDR2 is SNEGSKA (reference sequence). The CDR3 length is 12 residues. V lost 4 bases, J lost 4 bases, and 1 base stayed unmatched. CDR3 region: CSATTGNQPQHF. The CDR3 DNA is TGCAGTGCTACGACAGGGAATCAGCCCCAGCATTTT.

This clonotype has just a few counts. V gene TRBV7-9 combines with J gene TRBJ2-1; D is possibly TRBD2 (5 bases). V was trimmed by 4 bases and J by 7 bases, leaving 17 bases between them. The length of the CDR3 is 15 residues. Germline CDR1 is SEHNR and CDR2 is FQNEAQ (reference sequence). CDR3 coding DNA: TGTGCCAGCAGCTACCCCGTTGGGAGAGGAAATGAGCAGTTCTTC. Protein sequence: CASSYPVGRGNEQFF.

This clonotype was seen at least ten times. The chain recombines TRBV6-5 with TRBJ1-5; D is unclear. Trimming left V 2 bases short and J 5 bases short, with 10 bases between. Germline-derived CDR1 and CDR2 are MNHEY and SVGAGI. CDR3 length: 14 amino acids. CDR3: CASSYRQTDQPQHF. CDR3 DNA sequence: TGTGCCAGCAGTTACCGTCAGACCGATCAGCCCCAGCATTTT.

This clonotype was seen a few times. The J gene is TRBJ1-1, the V gene TRBV28, with no clear D. The CDR3 is made up of 12 amino acids. V was shortened by 2 bases and J by 3 bases, with 4 bases between the two germline ends. Looked up from germline, CDR1 is MDHEN and CDR2 is SYDVKM. As DNA, the CDR3 is TGTGCCAGCAGTTTAGTTTACACTGAAGCTTTCTTT. It yields the protein CASSLVYTEAFF.

This clonotype was seen repeatedly, ten times or more. The CDR3 coding sequence is TGCAGTGCTAGAGTGCTAGCGGGAAACTCCTACAATGAGCAGTTCTTC. Residues: CSARVLAGNSYNEQFF. The chain combines TRBV20-1 with TRBJ2-1; 9 bases fit TRBD2. This CDR3 contains 16 residues. CDR1 and CDR2 (germline): DFQATT, SNEGSKA (reference sequence). V dropped 1 base and J dropped 0; count of bases not matched to a gene: 4.

This clonotype was detected only a few times. The chain has TRBV5-6 and TRBJ2-1; 12 bases line up with TRBD2. Per germline, CDR1 SGHDT and CDR2 YYEEEE. This CDR3 comprises 15 residues. J was trimmed by 10 bases and V by 3 bases; bases with no gene match: 8. The CDR3, as DNA: TGTGCCAGCAGCTACGGGACTAGCGGGTTTCGGGAGCAGTTCTTC. Amino acid sequence: CASSYGTSGFREQFF.

Here the CDR3 reads CASSVQVWNEQFF. The CDR3 region has the DNA TGTGCCAGCAGCGTCCAGGTTTGGAATGAGCAGTTCTTC. The chain recombines TRBV9 with TRBJ2-1, with D hard to call. The CDR3 covers 13 residues. V lost 2 bases and J lost 7, with 10 bases in between. The germline gives CDR1 SGDLS, CDR2 YYNGEE.

The chain employs TRBV20-1 and TRBJ2-3; no definite D call. V lost 6 bases and J lost 1, with 8 bases in between. This CDR3 is 12 amino acids long. Germline values: CDR1 DFQATT, CDR2 SNEGSKA (reference sequence). The CDR3 DNA sequence: TGCAGTGCCACTCAGGGCACAGATACGCAGTATTTT. Amino acids: CSATQGTDTQYF.

This clonotype has a handful of counts. The rearrangement links TRBV11-3 to TRBJ2-1, with D tentatively TRBD1 (6 bases). This CDR3 spans 17 amino acids. Per the germline V gene, CDR1 is SGHNT and CDR2 is YENEEA. The V gene lost 4 bases and the J gene lost 0 bases, with 16 bases spanning the gap. CDR3 nucleotides: TGTGCCAGCAGCTCCGACCGGGACACTCACTCCTACAATGAGCAGTTCTTC. Its translation: CASSSDRDTHSYNEQFF.

V is TRBV7-6 and J is TRBJ2-2, with D tentatively TRBD2 (6 bases). Germline CDR1 is SGHVS and CDR2 is FNYEAQ. CDR3 length: 19 amino acids. Trimming cost V 0 bases and J 2 bases, with 19 bases left between them. The DNA of the CDR3 is TGTGCCAGCAGCTTAGCTCCGGTGTTGGTGGGACTCAACACCGGGGAGCTGTTTTTT. Protein product: CASSLAPVLVGLNTGELFF.